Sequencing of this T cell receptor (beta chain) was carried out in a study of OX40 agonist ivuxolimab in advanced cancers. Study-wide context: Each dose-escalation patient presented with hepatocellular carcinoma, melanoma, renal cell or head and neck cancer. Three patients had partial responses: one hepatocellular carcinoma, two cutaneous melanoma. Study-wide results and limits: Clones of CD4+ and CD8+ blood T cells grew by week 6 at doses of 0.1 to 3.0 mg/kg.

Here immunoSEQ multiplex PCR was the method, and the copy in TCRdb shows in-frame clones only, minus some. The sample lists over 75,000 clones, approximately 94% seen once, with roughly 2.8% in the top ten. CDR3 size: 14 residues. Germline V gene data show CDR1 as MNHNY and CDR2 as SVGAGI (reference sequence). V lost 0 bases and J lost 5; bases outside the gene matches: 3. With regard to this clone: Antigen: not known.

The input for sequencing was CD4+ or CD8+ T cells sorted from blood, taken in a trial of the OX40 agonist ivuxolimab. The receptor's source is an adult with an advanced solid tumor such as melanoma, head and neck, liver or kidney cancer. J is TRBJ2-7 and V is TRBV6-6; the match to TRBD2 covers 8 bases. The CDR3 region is CASSYSAGGDEQYF. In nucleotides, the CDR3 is TGTGCCAGCAGTTACTCTGCGGGGGGCGACGAGCAGTACTTC.